The rows below give T cell receptor beta chains drawn from one sample of a study of T cell responses to AZD1222 COVID-19 vaccine. Clones were sequenced by immunoSEQ multiplex PCR, and TCRdb holds only the in-frame ones, with some missing. Among around 180,000 clones listed, about nine tenths were seen once. The sequencing used peripheral blood, collected on day 0 of AZD1222 vaccination. The source is an adult in good health. The CDR3 runs from the conserved cysteine through the conserved F or W. A D gene is named only where the DNA matches it firmly. Rows may omit the clone size; those that give it use once, few, many or a size class.

J	size	D	V	DNA	CDR3
TRBJ2-7	.	.	TRBV6-5	TGTGCCAGCAGGAGGGACCAAACCTACGAGCAGTACTTC	CASRRDQTYEQYF
TRBJ2-5	.	.	TRBV4-2	TGTGCCAGCAGCCAAGAGGCGGGACAGCCCCACCGGGCCCAGTACTTC	CASSQEAGQPHRAQYF
TRBJ1-2	.	.	TRBV4-2	TGTGCCAGCAGCCAAGATTGGTGGACCAACTATGGCTACACCTTC	CASSQDWWTNYGYTF
TRBJ1-2	.	TRBD1	TRBV7-9	TGTGCCAGCAGCTTCTCCGAGACAGGGGACCAGAACTATGGCTACACCTTC	CASSFSETGDQNYGYTF
TRBJ2-3	.	.	TRBV21-1	TGTGCCAGCAGCCAAAGGACTAGCGGGGTGGGAGATACGCAGTATTTT	CASSQRTSGVGDTQYF
TRBJ2-2	.	.	TRBV6-2/TRBV6-3	TGTGCCAGCAGTTACCAGGGGTCCGTAGCCGGGGAGCTGTTTTTT	CASSYQGSVAGELFF
TRBJ2-2	.	TRBD1	TRBV7-3	TGTGCCAGCAGTTGGGGGACAGCTAACACCGGGGAGCTGTTTTTT	CASSWGTANTGELFF
TRBJ1-5	.	TRBD1	TRBV4-1	TGCGCCAGCAGCCCACGGGACAGGACCTCTAGCAATCAGCCCCAGCATTTT	CASSPRDRTSSNQPQHF
TRBJ2-5	.	.	TRBV7-2	TGTGCCAGCAGCTTAGACAGAGGGGAGACCCAGTACTTC	CASSLDRGETQYF
TRBJ2-2	.	.	TRBV9	TGTGCCAGCAGCCCAGTGTGGAACACCGGGGAGCTGTTTTTT	CASSPVWNTGELFF
TRBJ2-1	.	TRBD2	TRBV10-3	TGTGCCATCAGTCCTAGCGGGGGCTACAATGAGCAGTTCTTC	CAISPSGGYNEQFF
TRBJ1-1	.	TRBD1	TRBV18	TGTGCCAGCTCACCGGACAGGGTAGCTTACACTGAAGCTTTCTTT	CASSPDRVAYTEAFF
TRBJ1-1	.	.	TRBV6-5	TGTGCCAGCAGTTACCGGGGCCTCTTAGCTTTCTTT	CASSYRGLLAFF
TRBJ2-5	.	TRBD2	TRBV5-1	TGCGCCAGCAGCTTAGGCGGGACTAGCCAAGAGACCCAGTACTTC	CASSLGGTSQETQYF
TRBJ1-1	once	.	TRBV6-4	TGTGCCAGGAAGCCCTTGAACACTGAAGCTTTCTTT	CARKPLNTEAFF
TRBJ2-2	.	.	TRBV27	TGTGCCAGCAGTTTAGTGAAAGGAGGAGGGGAGCTGTTTTTT	CASSLVKGGGELFF
TRBJ2-2	.	.	TRBV12-5	TGTGCTAGTGGTTTGGTATGGGCCGGGGAGCTGTTTTTT	CASGLVWAGELFF
TRBJ1-2	once	.	TRBV4-2	TGTGCCAGCAGCCAAGGAACAGCTTACAGGGTCGGCTACACCTTC	CASSQGTAYRVGYTF
TRBJ2-3	.	TRBD2	TRBV7-2	TGTGCCAGCAGCTCCCCGAAGCTAGCGGGGGCTACAGATACGCAGTATTTT	CASSSPKLAGATDTQYF
TRBJ1-4	.	TRBD1	TRBV10-3	TGTGCCATCAGTGGGGACAGGGGTCGTGAAAAACTGTTTTTT	CAISGDRGREKLFF
TRBJ2-5	.	TRBD1	TRBV18	TGTGCCAGCTCACGCGGACAGGGGGCTCTTGAGACCCAGTACTTC	CASSRGQGALETQYF
TRBJ1-1	.	TRBD1	TRBV5-6	TGTGCCAGCAGCTTATGGACAGGGGGCTTGATGAACACTGAAGCTTTCTTT	CASSLWTGGLMNTEAFF
TRBJ1-4	.	.	TRBV6-6	TGTGCCAGCATTCTGGGGAAGTTTGCAACTAATGAAAAACTGTTTTTT	CASILGKFATNEKLFF
TRBJ1-6	.	.	TRBV19	TGTGCCAGTAGTATAGATAGGGACGGTAATTCACCCCTCCACTTT	CASSIDRDGNSPLHF
TRBJ2-7	.	.	TRBV9	TGTGCCAGCAGCGTAGTTGCAGAAGCCTCCTACGAGCAGTACTTC	CASSVVAEASYEQYF
TRBJ1-4	.	TRBD1	TRBV7-8	TGTGCCAGCAGCCAAGACAGGGGTACAGGTGAAAAACTGTTTTTT	CASSQDRGTGEKLFF
TRBJ1-6	.	.	TRBV15	TGTGCCACCAGCAGAGATGCTTCACCCCTCCACTTT	CATSRDASPLHF
TRBJ2-5	.	.	TRBV11-2	TGTGCCAGCAGCCAGCGCCAGCCATTGGGCGAGACCCAGTACTTC	CASSQRQPLGETQYF
TRBJ1-5	.	TRBD1	TRBV7-2	TGTGCCAGCAGCGCCGGGACAGGGTCGGCTCAGCCCCAGCATTTT	CASSAGTGSAQPQHF
TRBJ1-3	.	.	TRBV13	TGTGCCAGCAGCTTGAGGGCCCGAGGGAACACCATATATTTT	CASSLRARGNTIYF
TRBJ1-4	.	.	TRBV4-2	TGTGCCAGCAGCCAGGGAGACAATGAAAAACTGTTTTTT	CASSQGDNEKLFF
TRBJ1-2	.	.	TRBV3-1/TRBV3-2	TGTGCCAGCAGCCAAATAGGTGGCTACACCTTC	CASSQIGGYTF
TRBJ1-2	.	TRBD1	TRBV28	TGTGCCAGCAGGCAGGGGGACTATGGCTACACCTTC	CASRQGDYGYTF
TRBJ2-1	.	.	TRBV7-2	TGTGCCAGCAGCCGGAATAATGAGGTTGGGGAGCAGTTCTTC	CASSRNNEVGEQFF
TRBJ1-1	.	.	TRBV4-2	TGTGCCAGCAGGACGAACACTGAAGCTTTCTTT	CASRTNTEAFF